This T cell receptor (beta chain) came from a study of spatial heterogeneity in lung cancer. Overall study context: There were, on average, more than eight raw-read appearances for each unique TCR and UMI combination. Study-wide points: Circulating ubiquitous expanded tumor TCRs were observed more frequently at resection than at follow-up.

Germline CDR1 and CDR2: SEHNR and FQNEAQ (reference sequence). The germline V and J ends were trimmed by 2 bases and 1 base, with 0 bases remaining between them. CDR3 length: 12 residues. TCRdb analysed the 5' RACE reads with MiXCR anew, one entry per CDR3 protein. The sample lists about 23,000 distinct CDR3 sequences, less than 5.5% occurring once. As to this clonotype: As yet, its antigen is unknown.

The time point is: sample taken at primary tumor resection. Sequencing covered unsorted whole RNA taken from tumor, nontumor lung or frozen PBMC. The chain uses TRBV7-9 and TRBJ1-5; D is uncertain. The sample consisted of PBMCs, taken at surgery. The receptor comes from a male donor with early-stage non-small cell lung cancer. The CDR3 bases are TGTGCCAGCAGCTTAAGCAATCAGCCCCAGCATTTT. Its protein is CASSLSNQPQHF.